This T cell receptor beta chain was identified in a study of regulatory T cells in long-lasting Graves disease. Time point denoted: newly diagnosed GD, antithyroid drugs for less than 3 months. Construction of the TCR library relied on RNA isolated from PBMCs. Trimming shortened V by 7 bases and J by 3 bases, and 17 bases separated the two germline ends. The CDR3 is made up of 14 amino acids. Germline values: CDR1 DFQATT, CDR2 SNEGSKA (reference sequence). Combining iRepertoire HTBI primers with Arm-PCR of CDR3 regions, the authors built TCR beta libraries. Each CDR3 protein is one row after TCRdb ran MiXCR on the multiplex PCR reads. This table has roughly 420,000 distinct CDR3 sequences, 15% to 17% appearing once. This clonotype was seen many times.

The specimen comprised peripheral blood mononuclear cells (PBMCs), sampled at new diagnosis, from a patient treated with antithyroid drugs. The chain carries TRBV20-1 and TRBJ2-3; a possible D gene is TRBD2 (6 bases). This receptor was identified in a female donor with Graves disease. CDR3 nucleotides: TGCAGTGTCACTCGTACGGGAGCGACAGATACGCAGTATTTT. This codes for CSVTRTGATDTQYF.